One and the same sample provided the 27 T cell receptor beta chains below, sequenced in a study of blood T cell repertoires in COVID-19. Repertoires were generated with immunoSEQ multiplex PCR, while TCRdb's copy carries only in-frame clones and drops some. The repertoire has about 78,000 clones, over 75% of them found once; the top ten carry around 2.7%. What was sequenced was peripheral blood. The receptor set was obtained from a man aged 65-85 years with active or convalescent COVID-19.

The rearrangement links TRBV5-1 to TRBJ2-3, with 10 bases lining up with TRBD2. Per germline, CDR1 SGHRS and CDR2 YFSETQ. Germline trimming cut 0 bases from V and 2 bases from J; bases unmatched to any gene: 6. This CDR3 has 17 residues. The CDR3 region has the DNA TGCGCCAGCAGCTTGGGTACAGCGGGAGGGATCACAGATACGCAGTATTTT. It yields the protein CASSLGTAGGITDTQYF.

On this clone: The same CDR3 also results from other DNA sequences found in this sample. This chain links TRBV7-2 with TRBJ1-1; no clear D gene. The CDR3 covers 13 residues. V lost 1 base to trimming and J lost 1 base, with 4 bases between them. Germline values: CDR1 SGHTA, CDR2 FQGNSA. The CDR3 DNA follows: TGTGCCAGCAGCTTAGTGGCGAACACTGAAGCTTTCTTT. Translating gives CASSLVANTEAFF.

In DNA form, the CDR3 reads TGTGCCAGCAGTCCCCCGGGGGCGGGAGGGGAGACCCAGTACTTC. Translating it yields CASSPPGAGGETQYF. The chain uses TRBV6-6 and TRBJ2-5, with 9 bases identical to TRBD2. This CDR3 region has 15 residues. V lost 5 bases to trimming and J lost 5 bases; unmatched junction nucleotides: 9. Germline V CDR1 and CDR2: MNHNY, SVGAGI (reference sequence).

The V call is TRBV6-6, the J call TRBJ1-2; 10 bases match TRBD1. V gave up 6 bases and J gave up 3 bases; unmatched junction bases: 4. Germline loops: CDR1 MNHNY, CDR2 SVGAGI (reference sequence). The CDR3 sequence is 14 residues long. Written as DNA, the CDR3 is TGTGCCAGCAGGCCCGGGACAGGGGACTATGGCTACACCTTC. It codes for CASRPGTGDYGYTF.

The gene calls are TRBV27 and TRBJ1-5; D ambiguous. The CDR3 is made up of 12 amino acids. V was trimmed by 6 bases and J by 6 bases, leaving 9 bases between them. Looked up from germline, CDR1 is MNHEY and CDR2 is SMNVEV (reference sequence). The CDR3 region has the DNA TGTGCCAGCAGGCGAGTTGGTCAGCCCCAGCATTTT. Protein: CASRRVGQPQHF.

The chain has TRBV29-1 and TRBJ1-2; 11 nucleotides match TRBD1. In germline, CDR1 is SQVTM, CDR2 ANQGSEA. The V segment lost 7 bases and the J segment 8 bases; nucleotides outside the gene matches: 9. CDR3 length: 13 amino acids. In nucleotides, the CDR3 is TGCAGCGCTTGGACAGGGGGCGCAGCGGGCTACACCTTC. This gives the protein CSAWTGGAAGYTF.

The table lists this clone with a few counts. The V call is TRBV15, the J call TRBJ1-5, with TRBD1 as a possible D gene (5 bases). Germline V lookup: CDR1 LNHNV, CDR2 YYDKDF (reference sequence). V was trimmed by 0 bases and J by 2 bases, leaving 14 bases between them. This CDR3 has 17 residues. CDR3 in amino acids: CATSRDFQGMGNQPQHF. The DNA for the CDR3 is TGTGCCACCAGCAGAGATTTCCAGGGTATGGGCAATCAGCCCCAGCATTTT. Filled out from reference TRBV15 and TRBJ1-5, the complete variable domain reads DAMVIQNPRYQVTQFGKPVTLSCSQTLNHNVMYWYQQKSSQAPKLLFHYYDKDFNNEADTPDNFQSRRPNTSFCFLDIRSPGLGDTAMYLCATSRDFQGMGNQPQHFGDGTRLSIL.

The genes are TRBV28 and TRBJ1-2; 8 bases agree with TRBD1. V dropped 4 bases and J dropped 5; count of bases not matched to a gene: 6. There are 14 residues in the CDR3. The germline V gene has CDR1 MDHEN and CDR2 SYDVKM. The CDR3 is CASSSGGFWYGYTF. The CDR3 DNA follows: TGTGCCAGCAGTTCAGGGGGCTTTTGGTATGGCTACACCTTC.

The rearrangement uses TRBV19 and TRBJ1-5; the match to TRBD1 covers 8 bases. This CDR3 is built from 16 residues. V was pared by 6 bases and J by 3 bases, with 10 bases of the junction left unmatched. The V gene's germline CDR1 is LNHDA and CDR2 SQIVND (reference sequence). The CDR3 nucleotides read TGTGCCAGTAGGGGTCGGACAGGGATTATCAATCAGCCCCAGCATTTT. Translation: CASRGRTGIINQPQHF.

The CDR3 DNA reads TGTGCCAGCAGCCAGAGGTCTAGGGAGACCCAGTACTTC. Amino acid sequence: CASSQRSRETQYF. V usage is TRBV3-1 (or the pseudogene TRBV3-2) and J usage is TRBJ2-5; D is undetermined. V shed 3 bases and J shed 5 bases, with 10 bases lying between them. The CDR3 totals 13 residues. CDR1 and CDR2 from the germline V gene are LGHDT and YNNKEL (reference sequence).

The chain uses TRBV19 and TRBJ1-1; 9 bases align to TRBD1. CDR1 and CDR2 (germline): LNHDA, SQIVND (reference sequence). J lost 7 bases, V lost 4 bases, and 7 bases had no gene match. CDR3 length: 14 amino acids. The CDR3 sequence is CASSNPPDRGEAFF. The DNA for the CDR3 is TGTGCCAGTAGTAATCCACCGGACAGGGGTGAAGCTTTCTTT.

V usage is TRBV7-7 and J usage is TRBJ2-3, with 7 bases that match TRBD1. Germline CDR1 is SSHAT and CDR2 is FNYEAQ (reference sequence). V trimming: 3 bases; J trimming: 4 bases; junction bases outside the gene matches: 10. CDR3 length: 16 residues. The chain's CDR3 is CASSFHEQGEADTQYF. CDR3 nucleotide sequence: TGTGCCAGCAGCTTTCACGAGCAGGGGGAAGCAGATACGCAGTATTTT.

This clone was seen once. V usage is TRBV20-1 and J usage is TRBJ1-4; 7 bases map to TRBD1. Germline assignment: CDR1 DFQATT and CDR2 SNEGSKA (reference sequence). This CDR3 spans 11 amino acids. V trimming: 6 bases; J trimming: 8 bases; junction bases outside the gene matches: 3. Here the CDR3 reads CSAVQGEKLFF. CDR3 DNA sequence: TGCAGTGCAGTACAGGGGGAAAAACTGTTTTTT.

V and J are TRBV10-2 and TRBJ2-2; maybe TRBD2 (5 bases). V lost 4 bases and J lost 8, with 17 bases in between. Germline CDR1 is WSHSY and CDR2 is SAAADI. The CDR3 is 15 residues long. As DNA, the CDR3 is TGCGCCAGCAGTGGAATGTCACTAGGTGATGGGGAGCTGTTTTTT. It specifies CASSGMSLGDGELFF.

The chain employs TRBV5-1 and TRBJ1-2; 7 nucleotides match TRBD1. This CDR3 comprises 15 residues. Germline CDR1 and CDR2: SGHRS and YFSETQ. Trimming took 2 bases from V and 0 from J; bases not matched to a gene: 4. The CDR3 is CASSLQGRTNYGYTF. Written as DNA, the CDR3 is TGCGCCAGCAGCTTACAGGGGCGGACTAACTATGGCTACACCTTC.

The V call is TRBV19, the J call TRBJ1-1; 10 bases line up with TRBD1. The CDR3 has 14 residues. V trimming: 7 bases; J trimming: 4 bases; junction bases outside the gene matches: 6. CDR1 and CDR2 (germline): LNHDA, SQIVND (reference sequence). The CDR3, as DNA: TGTGCCAGTACTCCCGGGACAGGGGTCACTGAAGCTTTCTTT. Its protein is CASTPGTGVTEAFF.

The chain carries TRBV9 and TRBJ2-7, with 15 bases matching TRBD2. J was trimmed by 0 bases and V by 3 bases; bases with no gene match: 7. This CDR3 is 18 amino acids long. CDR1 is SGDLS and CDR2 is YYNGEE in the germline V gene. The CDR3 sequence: CASSEGTSGGSSSYEQYF. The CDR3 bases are TGTGCCAGCAGCGAGGGGACTAGCGGGGGGTCGAGCTCCTACGAGCAGTACTTC.

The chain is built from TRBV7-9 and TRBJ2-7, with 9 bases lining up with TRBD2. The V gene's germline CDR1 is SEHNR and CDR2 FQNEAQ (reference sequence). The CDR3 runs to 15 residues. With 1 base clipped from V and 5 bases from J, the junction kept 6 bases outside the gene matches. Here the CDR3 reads CASSLGTSGLNEQYF. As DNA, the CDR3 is TGTGCCAGCAGCTTAGGAACTAGCGGGCTCAACGAGCAGTACTTC.

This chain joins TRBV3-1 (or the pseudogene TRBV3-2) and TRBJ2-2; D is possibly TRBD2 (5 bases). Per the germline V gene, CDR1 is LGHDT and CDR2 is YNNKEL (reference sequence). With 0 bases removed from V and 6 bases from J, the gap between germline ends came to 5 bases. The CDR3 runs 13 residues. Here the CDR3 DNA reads TGTGCCAGCAGCCAAGAGAGGGCCGGGGAGCTGTTTTTT. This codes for CASSQERAGELFF.

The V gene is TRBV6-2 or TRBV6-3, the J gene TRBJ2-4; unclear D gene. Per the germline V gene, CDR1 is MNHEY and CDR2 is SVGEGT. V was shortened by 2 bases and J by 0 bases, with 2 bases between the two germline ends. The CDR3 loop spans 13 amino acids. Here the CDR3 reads CASSYLAKNIQYF. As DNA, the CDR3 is TGTGCCAGCAGTTACCTAGCCAAAAACATTCAGTACTTC.

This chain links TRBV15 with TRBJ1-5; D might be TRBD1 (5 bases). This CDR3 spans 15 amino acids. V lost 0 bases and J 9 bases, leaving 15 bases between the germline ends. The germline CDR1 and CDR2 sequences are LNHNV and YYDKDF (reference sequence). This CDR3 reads CATSRDPTRGRPQHF. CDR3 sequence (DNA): TGTGCCACCAGCAGAGATCCAACAAGGGGAAGGCCCCAGCATTTT.

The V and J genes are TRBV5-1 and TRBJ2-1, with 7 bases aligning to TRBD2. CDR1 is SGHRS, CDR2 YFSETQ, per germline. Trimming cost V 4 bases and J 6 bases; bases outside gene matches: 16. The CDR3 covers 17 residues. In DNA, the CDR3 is TGCGCCAGCAGCCGACTAAAAGGAGCGGGGTTGCCCAATGAGCAGTTCTTC. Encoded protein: CASSRLKGAGLPNEQFF.

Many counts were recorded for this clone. CDR3 loop: CATSRVSGTRRNEQFF. As DNA, the CDR3 is TGTGCCACCAGCAGAGTTAGCGGGACCCGTAGGAATGAGCAGTTCTTC. The V and J genes are TRBV15 and TRBJ2-1; 8 bases are shared with TRBD2. Losses at the gene ends were 1 base for V and 7 bases for J; bases not matched to a gene: 9. CDR1 and CDR2 from the germline V gene are LNHNV and YYDKDF (reference sequence). CDR3 length: 16 residues.

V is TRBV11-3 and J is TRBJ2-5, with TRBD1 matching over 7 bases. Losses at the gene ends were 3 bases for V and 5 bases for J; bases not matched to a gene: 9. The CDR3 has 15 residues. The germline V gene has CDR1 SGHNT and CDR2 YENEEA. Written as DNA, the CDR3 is TGTGCCAGCAGCTTGGGGACAGCGCCCTATGAGACCCAGTACTTC. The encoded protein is CASSLGTAPYETQYF.

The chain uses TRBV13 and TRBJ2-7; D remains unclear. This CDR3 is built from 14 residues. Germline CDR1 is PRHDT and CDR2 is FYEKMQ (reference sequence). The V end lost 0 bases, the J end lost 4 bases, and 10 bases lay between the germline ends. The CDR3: CASSLGQVNYEQYF. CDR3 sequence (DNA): TGTGCCAGCAGCTTAGGTCAGGTGAATTACGAGCAGTACTTC.

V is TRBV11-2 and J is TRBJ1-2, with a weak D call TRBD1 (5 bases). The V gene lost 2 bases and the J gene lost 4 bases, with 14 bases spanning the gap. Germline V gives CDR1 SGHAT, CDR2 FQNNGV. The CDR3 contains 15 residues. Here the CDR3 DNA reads TGTGCCAGCAGCTTACGACAGTTCGGTCTCTATGGCTACACCTTC. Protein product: CASSLRQFGLYGYTF.

The DNA for the CDR3 is TGTGCCATCAGTGAGTTTCAGGCCGCGCCTAATCAGCCCCAGCATTTT. Amino acids: CAISEFQAAPNQPQHF. This sequence joins TRBV10-3 and TRBJ1-5; no firm D call. V was trimmed by 1 base and J by 4 bases, leaving 14 bases between them. Looked up from germline, CDR1 is ENHRY and CDR2 is SYGVKD. The CDR3 runs to 16 residues.